This T cell receptor beta chain appears in the sequencing data of a study of blood T cell repertoires in COVID-19. Only in-frame clones appear in the TCRdb table, and some are missing; sequencing was by immunoSEQ multiplex PCR. The table includes 65,000 to 95,000 clones, around four fifths detected once. The CDR3 is made up of 17 amino acids. Germline V gene sequence: CDR1 SGHTA, CDR2 FQGNSA. Trimming cost V 4 bases and J 4 bases; bases outside gene matches: 9. This receptor was identified in a man in his 60s with COVID-19, enrolled during active disease. The sequencing input was peripheral blood. This chain links TRBV7-2 with TRBJ2-1, with 11 nucleotides matching TRBD2. The CDR3 sequence: CASSYSGRAALYNEQFF. DNA for the CDR3: TGTGCCAGCAGCTATAGCGGGAGGGCCGCCCTTTACAATGAGCAGTTCTTC.